This paragraph reports one T cell receptor (beta chain). Germline V gives CDR1 SEHNR, CDR2 FQNEAQ (reference sequence). The V gene end was trimmed by 4 bases and the J gene end by 1 base; junction bases not matched to a gene: 6. This CDR3 contains 16 residues. These data belong to a study of cytomegalovirus exposure and HLA in healthy donors. Repertoires were generated with immunoSEQ multiplex PCR, while TCRdb's copy carries only in-frame clones and drops some. The table has about 170,000 clones, roughly 90% seen once; the top ten hold 9% to 12%. The sequence derives from a woman under 30 in good health and CMV-seropositive. Specimen: PBMCs. The chain has TRBV7-9 and TRBJ1-1; 10 bases align to TRBD1. CDR3 DNA: TGTGCCAGCAGCTACGGGACAGGGGTGACGAACACTGAAGCTTTCTTT. Protein: CASSYGTGVTNTEAFF. Complete variable domain (other parts from reference TRBV7-9 and TRBJ1-1): DTGVSQNPRHKITKRGQNVTFRCDPISEHNRLYWYRQTLGQGPEFLTYFQNEAQLEKSRLLSDRFSAERPKGSFSTLEIQRTEQGDSAMYLCASSYGTGVTNTEAFFGQGTRLTVV.